This is a list of T cell receptor beta chains from one sample in a study of OX40 agonist ivuxolimab in advanced cancers. Clones were sequenced by immunoSEQ multiplex PCR, and TCRdb holds only the in-frame ones, with some missing. This table has about 68,000 clones, around nine tenths appearing once. Specimen: CD4+ or CD8+ T cells sorted from blood, collected in a trial of the OX40 agonist ivuxolimab. These receptors all stem from an adult with an advanced solid tumor such as melanoma, head and neck, liver or kidney cancer. Both conserved end residues are part of each CDR3. Each record gives: V gene, D gene, clone size, J gene, CDR3 protein, CDR3 DNA. The D gene is left open where the match is weak. Clone size is given for some rows only: seen once, a few or many times, or a class if the clone is expanded.

TRBV4-3,-,-,TRBJ1-2,CASSQEATGPRGYGYTF,TGCGCCAGCAGCCAGGAAGCGACAGGTCCACGAGGCTATGGCTACACCTTC
TRBV6-1,-,-,TRBJ2-2,CASRTATTGELFF,TGTGCCAGCCGCACAGCCACCACCGGGGAGCTGTTTTTT
TRBV6-5,-,-,TRBJ2-2,CASSYYITGPGELFF,TGTGCCAGCAGTTACTACATTACAGGGCCCGGGGAGCTGTTTTTT
TRBV18,-,-,TRBJ2-7,CASSPPGGYEQYF,TGTGCCAGCTCACCACCGGGTGGGTACGAGCAGTACTTC
TRBV30,-,once,TRBJ2-2,CAWSVQSTGELFF,TGTGCCTGGAGTGTTCAGAGCACCGGGGAGCTGTTTTTT
TRBV28,TRBD1,-,TRBJ1-2,CASRGTGTGIYGYTF,TGTGCCAGCAGGGGGACCGGGACAGGGATCTATGGCTACACCTTC
TRBV6-5,-,-,TRBJ1-6,CASRTLGYNSPLHF,TGTGCCAGCAGGACCCTGGGGTATAATTCACCCCTCCACTTT
TRBV5-8,-,-,TRBJ2-7,CASSLPASPGQYF,TGTGCCAGCAGCTTGCCAGCCTCACCCGGGCAGTACTTC
TRBV9,-,-,TRBJ2-2,CASSVGYSGVLNTGELFF,TGTGCCAGCAGCGTAGGGTATAGCGGCGTCCTTAACACCGGGGAGCTGTTTTTT
TRBV6-1,-,-,TRBJ2-3,CASSADPSTDTQYF,TGTGCCAGCAGTGCGGACCCTAGCACAGATACGCAGTATTTT
TRBV5-1,TRBD1,-,TRBJ2-5,CASSPTGARETQYF,TGCGCCAGCAGCCCCACAGGGGCGAGAGAGACCCAGTACTTC
TRBV7-6,TRBD1,-,TRBJ2-3,CASSLDRWSDTQYF,TGTGCCAGCAGCTTGGACAGGTGGTCAGATACGCAGTATTTT
TRBV6-1,TRBD1,-,TRBJ1-2,CASRSIMPGQEGYTF,TGTGCCAGCAGATCAATAATGCCGGGACAGGAGGGCTACACCTTC
TRBV6-6,-,few,TRBJ1-2,CASRDTPGHYGYTF,TGTGCCAGCAGAGACACCCCGGGACACTATGGCTACACCTTC
TRBV6-1,-,-,TRBJ1-1,CASRVQLNTEAFF,TGTGCCAGCAGAGTGCAGCTGAACACTGAAGCTTTCTTT
TRBV6-1,TRBD1,-,TRBJ1-6,CASSRDSNSPLHF,TGTGCCAGCAGTAGGGACAGCAATTCACCCCTCCACTTT
TRBV5-6,-,-,TRBJ1-4,CASSLGPPRGNEKLFF,TGTGCCAGCAGCTTGGGGCCTCCACGCGGTAATGAAAAACTGTTTTTT
TRBV11-2,TRBD2,-,TRBJ2-1,CASRLLAGEVNEQFF,TGTGCCAGCAGACTTCTAGCGGGAGAAGTAAATGAGCAGTTCTTC
TRBV12-5,TRBD1,-,TRBJ1-1,CASRFILQRQGNTEAFF,TGTGCTAGCCGATTTATTCTCCAACGACAGGGTAACACTGAAGCTTTCTTT
TRBV7-2,-,-,TRBJ1-5,CASSLAVFQPQHF,TGTGCCAGCAGCTTAGCGGTATTTCAGCCCCAGCATTTT
TRBV11-2,-,few,TRBJ2-1,CASSFTLAGDNEQFF,TGTGCCAGCAGCTTCACCCTGGCAGGGGACAATGAGCAGTTCTTC
TRBV28,TRBD2,-,TRBJ2-1,CASSSPRTSGGNEQFF,TGTGCCAGCAGCTCCCCCCGGACTAGCGGAGGGAATGAGCAGTTCTTC
TRBV10-3,-,-,TRBJ2-3,CATRVSTDTQYF,TGTGCCACCCGAGTTAGCACAGATACGCAGTATTTT
TRBV5-1,TRBD1,-,TRBJ1-4,CASSWDRALSTNEKLFF,TGCGCCAGCAGCTGGGACAGGGCGCTATCAACTAATGAAAAACTGTTTTTT
TRBV28,TRBD1,-,TRBJ1-1,CASSLWTGRTEAFF,TGTGCCAGCAGTTTATGGACAGGGAGAACTGAAGCTTTCTTT
TRBV27,-,-,TRBJ2-7,CASSSRATSSEQYF,TGTGCCAGCAGTAGCCGGGCCACGTCCTCCGAGCAGTACTTC
TRBV7-2,-,-,TRBJ1-5,CASSLMGREDQPQHF,TGTGCCAGCAGCTTAATGGGCAGGGAGGATCAGCCCCAGCATTTT
TRBV7-9,-,-,TRBJ1-2,CASSPDTRRGYTF,TGTGCCAGCAGCCCCGACACCCGTCGCGGCTACACCTTC
TRBV2,-,-,TRBJ2-7,CASSEGRGEQYF,TGTGCCAGCAGTGAAGGCAGGGGCGAGCAGTACTTC
TRBV11-2,TRBD1,-,TRBJ2-7,CASSLVNPGTGTYEQYF,TGTGCCAGCAGCTTAGTCAACCCGGGGACAGGCACCTACGAGCAGTACTTC
TRBV19,-,few,TRBJ2-7,CASSITGGEQYF,TGTGCCAGTAGTATAACCGGAGGCGAGCAGTACTTC
TRBV7-8,TRBD1,-,TRBJ2-1,CASSRDRGLDNEQFF,TGTGCCAGCAGCCGTGACAGGGGCTTGGACAATGAGCAGTTCTTC
TRBV27,TRBD1,-,TRBJ1-2,CASSLLGYRGVDGYTF,TGTGCCAGCAGTTTATTGGGGTACAGGGGAGTGGATGGCTACACCTTC
TRBV14,-,-,TRBJ2-7,CASSQAVGTWSYEQYF,TGTGCCAGCAGCCAAGCGGTGGGAACGTGGTCCTACGAGCAGTACTTC
TRBV27,TRBD2,-,TRBJ2-7,CASSPIPGTSGEQYF,TGTGCCAGCAGTCCGATACCGGGGACTAGCGGCGAGCAGTACTTC
TRBV7-2,-,-,TRBJ1-5,CASSSDRDNQPQHF,TGTGCCAGCAGCTCGGACAGAGACAATCAGCCCCAGCATTTT
TRBV5-4,-,-,TRBJ2-2,CASSLEANTGELFF,TGTGCCAGCAGCTTGGAAGCGAACACCGGGGAGCTGTTTTTT
TRBV7-2,-,-,TRBJ2-3,CASSLERLDTQYF,TGTGCCAGCAGCTTAGAGCGGCTGGATACGCAGTATTTT
TRBV19,TRBD1,-,TRBJ1-5,CASRSQGAGNQPQHF,TGTGCCAGTAGGAGCCAGGGGGCAGGCAATCAGCCCCAGCATTTT
TRBV6-1,-,-,TRBJ1-5,CASSEAPGKGNQPQHF,TGTGCCAGCAGTGAAGCCCCCGGGAAAGGCAATCAGCCCCAGCATTTT
TRBV10-3,-,-,TRBJ2-7,CAIRDGISYEQYF,TGTGCCATCCGCGACGGGATCTCCTACGAGCAGTACTTC
TRBV19,TRBD2,-,TRBJ2-1,CASSIGPLAGVRNEQFF,TGTGCCAGTAGTATAGGTCCCCTAGCGGGAGTAAGGAATGAGCAGTTCTTC